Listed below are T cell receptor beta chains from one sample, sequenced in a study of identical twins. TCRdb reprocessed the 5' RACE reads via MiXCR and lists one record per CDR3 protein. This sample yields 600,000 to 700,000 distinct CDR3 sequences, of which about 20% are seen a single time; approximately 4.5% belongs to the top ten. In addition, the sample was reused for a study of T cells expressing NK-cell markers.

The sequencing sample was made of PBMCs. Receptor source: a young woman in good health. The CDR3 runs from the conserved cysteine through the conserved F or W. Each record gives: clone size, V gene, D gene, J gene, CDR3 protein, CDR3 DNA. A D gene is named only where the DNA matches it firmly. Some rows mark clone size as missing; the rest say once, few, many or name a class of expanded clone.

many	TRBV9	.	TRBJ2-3	CASSQGSTTTDTQYF	TGTGCCAGCAGCCAGGGATCGACTACCACAGATACGCAGTATTTT
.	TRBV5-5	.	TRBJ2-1	CASSLTRDEQFF	TGTGCCAGCAGTTTGACCAGGGATGAGCAGTTCTTC
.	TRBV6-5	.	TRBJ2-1	CASSYKRRDNEQFF	TGTGCCAGCAGTTACAAGCGGAGGGACAATGAGCAGTTCTTC
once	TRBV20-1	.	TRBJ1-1	CSASGRGLSTEAFF	TGCAGTGCTAGTGGGCGGGGCTTGAGCACTGAAGCTTTCTTT
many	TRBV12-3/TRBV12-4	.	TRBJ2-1	CASRTDTHNEQFF	TGTGCCAGCAGGACCGACACCCACAATGAGCAGTTCTTC
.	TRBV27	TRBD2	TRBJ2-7	CASSLLLAGGSAYEQYF	TGTGCCAGCAGTTTACTGCTAGCGGGGGGTTCTGCCTACGAGCAGTACTTC
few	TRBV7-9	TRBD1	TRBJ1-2	CASRSTGGQGSTF	TGTGCCAGCAGATCCACCGGAGGACAGGGGTCCACCTTC
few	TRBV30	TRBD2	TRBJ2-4	CAWSPGGGIQYF	TGTGCCTGGAGTCCCGGCGGGGGCATTCAGTACTTC
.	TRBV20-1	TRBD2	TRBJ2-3	CSASRGSRSDTQYF	TGCAGTGCTTCTCGCGGGAGTAGGTCAGATACGCAGTATTTT
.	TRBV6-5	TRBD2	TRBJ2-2	CASRYLAGDTTGELFF	TGTGCCAGCAGATACCTAGCGGGGGACACCACCGGGGAGCTGTTTTTT
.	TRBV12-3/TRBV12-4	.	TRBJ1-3	CASSEGAGNTIYF	TGTGCCAGTTCAGAGGGGGCTGGAAACACCATATATTTT
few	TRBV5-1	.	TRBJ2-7	CASSTGTYEAHEQYF	TGCGCCAGCAGCACTGGGACCTACGAGGCCCACGAGCAGTACTTC
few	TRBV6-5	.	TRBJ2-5	CASSYPPRLEGAQYF	TGTGCCAGCAGTTACCCTCCCCGACTAGAGGGCGCCCAGTACTTC
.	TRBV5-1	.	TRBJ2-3	CASSWGERDTQYF	TGCGCCAGCAGCTGGGGGGAGCGGGATACGCAGTATTTT
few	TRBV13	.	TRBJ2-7	CASRSMSGSYEQYF	TGTGCCAGCAGATCAATGAGCGGATCCTACGAGCAGTACTTC
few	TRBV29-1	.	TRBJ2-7	CSAYAGVQQYF	TGCAGCGCCTACGCAGGAGTTCAGCAGTACTTC
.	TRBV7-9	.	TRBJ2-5	CASSSRQDFRQTQYF	TGTGCCAGCAGCTCCAGACAGGACTTCCGGCAGACCCAGTACTTC
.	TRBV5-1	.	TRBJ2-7	CASSPGESGEQYF	TGCGCCAGCAGCCCAGGGGAGAGCGGCGAGCAGTACTTC
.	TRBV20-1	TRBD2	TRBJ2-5	CSARDHLGRVQWSETQYF	TGCAGTGCTAGAGACCACCTAGGGAGGGTCCAATGGTCGGAGACCCAGTACTTC
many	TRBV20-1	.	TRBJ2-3	CSARGNGDTQYF	TGCAGTGCTAGGGGGAATGGAGATACGCAGTATTTT
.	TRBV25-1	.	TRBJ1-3	CASSDPRGSGNTIYF	TGTGCCAGCAGTGATCCCAGAGGGTCTGGAAACACCATATATTTT
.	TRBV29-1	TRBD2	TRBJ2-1	CSVVLGANLAGGLYNEQFF	TGCAGCGTTGTTTTGGGCGCTAATTTAGCGGGAGGGCTCTACAATGAGCAGTTCTTC
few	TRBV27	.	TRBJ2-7	CASSFLDGSYEQYF	TGTGCCAGCAGTTTCCTGGACGGGTCCTACGAGCAGTACTTC
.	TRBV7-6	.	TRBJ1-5	CASSLQTNQPQHF	TGTGCCAGCAGCTTACAGACCAATCAGCCCCAGCATTTT
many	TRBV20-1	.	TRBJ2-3	CSATWGDTQYF	TGCAGTGCTACCTGGGGAGATACGCAGTATTTT
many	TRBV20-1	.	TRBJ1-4	CSARDPVNSNEKLFF	TGCAGTGCTAGAGATCCCGTTAATTCTAATGAAAAACTGTTTTTT
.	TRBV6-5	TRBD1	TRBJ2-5	CASSYTGEETQYF	TGTGCCAGCAGTTACACAGGGGAAGAGACCCAGTACTTC
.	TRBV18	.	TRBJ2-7	CASSPGGREAEQYF	TGTGCCAGCTCACCAGGGGGCCGAGAAGCCGAGCAGTACTTC
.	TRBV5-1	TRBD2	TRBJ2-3	CASRRALANPSTDTQYF	TGCGCCAGCAGACGAGCACTAGCGAACCCTAGCACAGATACGCAGTATTTT
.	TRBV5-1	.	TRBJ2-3	CASSFMGGDTQYF	TGCGCCAGCAGCTTTATGGGAGGTGATACGCAGTATTTT
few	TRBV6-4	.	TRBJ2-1	CASSESLWGREQFF	TGTGCCAGCAGTGAATCCCTATGGGGGCGTGAGCAGTTCTTC
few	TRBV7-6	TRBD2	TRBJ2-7	CASSLDASGKTRQYF	TGTGCCAGCAGCTTAGACGCTAGCGGGAAGACCCGCCAGTACTTC
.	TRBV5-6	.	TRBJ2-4	CASSLGRDIQYF	TGTGCCAGCAGCTTAGGACGGGACATTCAGTACTTC
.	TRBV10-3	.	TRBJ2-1	CAISESAEQFF	TGTGCCATCAGTGAGTCGGCTGAGCAGTTCTTC
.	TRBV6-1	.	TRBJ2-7	CASTEAGAYEQYF	TGTGCCAGCACCGAAGCAGGGGCCTACGAGCAGTACTTC
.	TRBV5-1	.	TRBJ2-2	CASMNGGIVYSRSELFF	TGCGCCAGCATGAATGGCGGCATAGTCTACAGCCGGTCGGAGCTGTTTTTT
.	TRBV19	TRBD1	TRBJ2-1	CASSQGAREQFF	TGTGCCAGTAGCCAGGGGGCGCGAGAGCAGTTCTTC
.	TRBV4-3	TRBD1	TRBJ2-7	CASSQDTGAAYEQYF	TGCGCCAGCAGCCAAGACACAGGGGCCGCCTACGAGCAGTACTTC
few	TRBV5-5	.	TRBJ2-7	CASSLDWLAYEQYF	TGTGCCAGCAGTTTGGACTGGTTGGCCTACGAGCAGTACTTC
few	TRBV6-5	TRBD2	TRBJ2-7	CASSYGGEWYEQYF	TGTGCCAGCAGTTACGGGGGGGAGTGGTACGAGCAGTACTTC
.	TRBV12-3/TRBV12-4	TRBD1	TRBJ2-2	CASMSHGTGGPTGELFF	TGTGCCAGCATGTCCCACGGGACAGGGGGCCCGACCGGGGAGCTGTTTTTT
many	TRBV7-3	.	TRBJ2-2	CASSLDYHTGELFF	TGTGCCAGCAGCTTGGACTACCACACCGGGGAGCTGTTTTTT
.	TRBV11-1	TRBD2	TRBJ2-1	CASSSEGGHQFF	TGTGCCAGCAGCTCGGAGGGAGGGCACCAGTTCTTC
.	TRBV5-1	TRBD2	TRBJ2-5	CASSLSGVEETQYF	TGCGCCAGCAGCCTCAGCGGGGTCGAAGAGACCCAGTACTTC
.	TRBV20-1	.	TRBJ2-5	CSAPRTEQETQYF	TGCAGTGCCCCGCGGACAGAGCAAGAGACCCAGTACTTC
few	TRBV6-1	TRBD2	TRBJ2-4	CASRGGDLAKNIQYF	TGTGCCAGCAGGGGAGGGGACCTAGCCAAAAACATTCAGTACTTC
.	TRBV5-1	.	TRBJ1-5	CASSPSPGAGSNQPQHF	TGCGCCAGCAGCCCATCCCCAGGGGCTGGGAGCAATCAGCCCCAGCATTTT
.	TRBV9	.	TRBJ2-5	CASSVAGGITETQYF	TGTGCCAGCAGCGTAGCCGGGGGTATTACGGAGACCCAGTACTTC
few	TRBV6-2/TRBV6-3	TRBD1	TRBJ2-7	CASSRRGSGEQYF	TGTGCCAGCAGTCGCAGGGGGAGCGGCGAGCAGTACTTC
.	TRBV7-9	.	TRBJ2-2	CASSPPNRGGNAGELFF	TGTGCCAGCAGCCCTCCTAACAGGGGGGGAAACGCCGGGGAGCTGTTTTTT
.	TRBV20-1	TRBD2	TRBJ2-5	CSASTSGVKETQYF	TGCAGTGCTAGCACTAGCGGGGTAAAAGAGACCCAGTACTTC
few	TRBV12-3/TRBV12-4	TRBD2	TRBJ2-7	CASSFKAGVGEQYF	TGTGCCAGCAGTTTCAAAGCGGGAGTAGGGGAGCAGTACTTC
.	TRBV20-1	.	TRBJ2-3	CSACPIDAPVPTDTQYF	TGCAGTGCTTGCCCTATAGATGCCCCCGTGCCCACAGATACGCAGTATTTT
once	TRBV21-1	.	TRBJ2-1	CAREGAGHSYNEQFF	TGTGCCCGAGAGGGAGCGGGACACTCCTACAATGAGCAGTTCTTC